Presented here are 19 T cell receptor beta chains from one specimen sequenced in a study of T cells in Graves' hyperthyroidism and ophthalmopathy. Amplification of TCR beta CDR3 regions used RNA as the template. Primed by the HTBI set, a first-round RT-PCR was run on the TCR CDR3. TCRdb analysed the multiplex PCR reads with MiXCR anew, one entry per CDR3 protein. The table lists a few hundred thousand distinct CDR3 sequences, around 45% of them singletons. Sequencing was performed on peripheral blood or thyroid tissue (not recorded which). The receptors shown here come from a woman in her late teens or twenties with Graves' hyperthyroidism.

With regard to this clonotype: One base away lies a much larger clone, so this may be a sequencing read error. The CDR3 loop is CASSQDPSGRAHEQNF. In nucleotides, the CDR3 is TGTGCCAGCAGCCAAGATCCTAGCGGGAGGGCACACGAGCAGAACTTC. V usage is TRBV4-2 and J usage is TRBJ2-7, with 12 bases aligning to TRBD2. Germline V gene sequence: CDR1 LGHNA, CDR2 YNFKEQ. This CDR3 has 16 residues.

Many counts were recorded for this clonotype. The V and J genes are TRBV24-1 and TRBJ2-5, with 10 bases lining up with TRBD1. V shed 3 bases, J shed 3 bases, and the junction held 12 bases outside the gene matches. In germline, CDR1 is KGHDR, CDR2 SFDVKD. The CDR3 spans 18 residues. The CDR3 nucleotides read TGTGCCACCAGTGATAATAAGCCCGGGACAGGGGTCAAAGAGACCCAGTACTTC. Protein product: CATSDNKPGTGVKETQYF.

J is TRBJ1-4 and V is TRBV7-9; TRBD1 is a possible D gene (5 bases). Germline-derived CDR1 and CDR2 are SEHNR and FQNEAQ (reference sequence). Trimming took 6 bases from V and 8 from J, leaving 10 bases between them. The CDR3 is 12 residues long. CDR3 nucleotide sequence: TGTGCCAGCAGATCCGAGGGGGAAAAACTGTTTTTT. The encoded protein is CASRSEGEKLFF.

A note on this clonotype: Just one base apart from a much larger clone, this may be a read error. The V and J genes are TRBV24-1 and TRBJ2-2; TRBD1 agrees at 9 bases. The germline V gene has CDR1 KGHDR and CDR2 SFDVKD. CDR3 length equals 16 residues. For the CDR3, the DNA is TGTACCACCAGTGACCGGGACAGGGAGTTGACCGGGGAGCTGTTTTTT. Protein sequence: CTTSDRDRELTGELFF.

This clonotype occurred many times. The rearrangement links TRBV20-1 to TRBJ2-2, with a weak D call TRBD2 (6 bases). V was shortened by 6 bases and J by 6 bases, with 14 bases between the two germline ends. Germline V gene lookup returns CDR1 DFQATT and CDR2 SNEGSKA (reference sequence). This CDR3 is 13 amino acids long. The CDR3 DNA is TGCAGTGCGGAACTAGCTCCGGCCGGGGAGCTGTTTTTT. Translated: CSAELAPAGELFF.

This clonotype was counted many times. The V and J genes are TRBV6-6 and TRBJ2-5, with D possibly matching TRBD1 (5 bases). The CDR3 runs to 15 residues. The V end lost 6 bases, the J end lost 0 bases, and 14 bases lay between the germline ends. Germline CDR1 reads MNHNY; CDR2 reads SVGAGI (reference sequence). The CDR3, as DNA: TGTGCCAGCAGCACCCAACAGGAATACCAAGAGACCCAGTACTTC. It yields the protein CASSTQQEYQETQYF.

The V gene is TRBV7-3, the J gene TRBJ2-5; maybe TRBD2 (6 bases). CDR3 size: 14 residues. The V gene's germline CDR1 is SGHTA and CDR2 FQGTGA. V was clipped by 1 base and J by 5 bases, with 11 bases between them. The CDR3 bases are TGTGCCAGCAGCTTAAGTTCTAGCGTGGAGACCCAGTACTTC. Translated: CASSLSSSVETQYF.

This chain links TRBV2 with TRBJ1-5; 9 bases fit TRBD1. The CDR3 extends over 13 amino acids. V was clipped by 8 bases and J by 11 bases; unmatched bases: 10. Germline values: CDR1 SNHLY, CDR2 FYNNEI. CDR3 sequence reads: CASGTGTWRTQHF. The DNA of the CDR3 is TGTGCCAGCGGGACAGGGACGTGGAGGACCCAGCATTTT. The full variable domain, with the rest looked up from reference TRBV2 and TRBJ1-5, is EPEVTQTPSHQVTQMGQEVILRCVPISNHLYFYWYRQILGQKVEFLVSFYNNEISEKSEIFDDQFSVERPDGSNFTLKIRSTKLEDSAMYFCASGTGTWRTQHFGDGTRLSIL.

The chain has TRBV29-1 and TRBJ1-2, with TRBD1 as a possible D gene (6 bases). This CDR3 spans 12 amino acids. V was clipped by 4 bases and J by 4 bases, with 10 bases between them. Germline CDR1 is SQVTM and CDR2 is ANQGSEA. The CDR3 protein is CSVVGAPYGYTF. CDR3 sequence (DNA): TGCAGCGTTGTGGGGGCCCCCTATGGCTACACCTTC.

A single count supports this clonotype. This is likely a read error, given that the CDR3 carries no conserved phenylalanine or tryptophan at its end. The chain combines TRBV2 with TRBJ1-2, with D possibly matching TRBD1 (6 bases). V shed 9 bases and J shed 8 bases, with 22 bases lying between them. The CDR3 length is 14 residues. The V gene's germline CDR1 is SNHLY and CDR2 FYNNEI. The chain's CDR3 is CASDQGLGGLGYTL. CDR3 in DNA: TGTGCCAGTGATCAGGGGCTCGGGGGGCTCGGCTACACCCTC.

This clonotype showed up just a few times. A clone one base away is much larger, so this may be a read error. V gene TRBV2 combines with J gene TRBJ1-2, with TRBD1 matching 7 bases. Looked up from germline, CDR1 is SNHLY and CDR2 is FYNNEI. V trimming: 6 bases; J trimming: 7 bases; junction bases outside the gene matches: 5. The CDR3 is made up of 12 amino acids. DNA of the CDR3: TGTGCCAGCAGGGACAGGTTGTGTGGCTACACCTTC. Encoded protein: CASRDRLCGYTF.

This clonotype was seen ten or more times. The V and J genes are TRBV20-1 and TRBJ1-4, with TRBD1 matching 10 bases. Trimming at V came to 0 bases and at J to 6 bases, leaving 4 bases not matched to a gene. Germline V CDR1 and CDR2: DFQATT, SNEGSKA (reference sequence). This CDR3 region has 15 residues. The chain's CDR3 is CSARDPTGGDEKLFF. In nucleotides, the CDR3 is TGCAGTGCTAGAGACCCGACAGGGGGCGATGAAAAACTGTTTTTT.

The rearrangement uses TRBV18 and TRBJ1-6; 7 nucleotides align to TRBD1. The CDR3 is 14 residues long. The ends lost 4 bases at V and 3 bases at J; junction bases unmatched: 0. Germline CDR1 reads KGHSH; CDR2 reads LQKENI. CDR3 in amino acids: CASSRQGYNSPLHF. CDR3 in DNA: TGTGCCAGCTCACGACAGGGCTATAATTCACCCCTCCACTTT.

In this sample, this clonotype turned up many times. The J gene is TRBJ2-7, the V gene TRBV10-3; the match to TRBD2 covers 9 bases. The junction had 15 bases not matched to a gene; V was cut back by 6 bases and J by 0 bases. The CDR3 runs to 18 residues. Germline V gene sequence: CDR1 ENHRY, CDR2 SYGVKD. This CDR3 reads CAISGRPTSGRSSYEQYF. The CDR3 coding sequence is TGTGCCATCAGCGGCAGACCCACTAGCGGGCGAAGCTCCTACGAGCAGTACTTC.

The chain has TRBV19 and TRBJ2-5, with 12 bases identical to TRBD1. Germline lookup yields CDR1 LNHDA and CDR2 SQIVND (reference sequence). V shed 3 bases and J 5 bases; nucleotides not matched to a gene: 7. CDR3 size: 16 residues. The CDR3 coding sequence is TGTGCCAGTAGTATTCCGGGACAGGGGGCGCGGGAGACCCAGTACTTC. Translation: CASSIPGQGARETQYF.

The gene calls are TRBV7-9 and TRBJ2-7, with 7 bases that match TRBD2. The CDR3 spans 16 residues. Looked up from germline, CDR1 is SEHNR and CDR2 is FQNEAQ (reference sequence). J was trimmed by 5 bases and V by 5 bases; bases with no gene match: 15. The chain's CDR3 is CASSQAGRGSSDEQYF. CDR3 sequence (DNA): TGTGCCAGCAGCCAAGCGGGTCGCGGGAGTAGCGACGAGCAGTACTTC.

This clonotype appeared many times. The chain joins TRBV6-1 to TRBJ1-5; D possibly corresponds to TRBD1 (5 bases). This CDR3 is built from 14 residues. CDR1 and CDR2 (germline): MNHNS, SASEGT. V gave up 3 bases and J gave up 2 bases, with 8 bases separating them. DNA of the CDR3: TGTGCCAGCAGTGACAGGGATGGCAATCAGCCCCAGCATTTT. This codes for CASSDRDGNQPQHF.

This clonotype was counted ten times or more. V usage is TRBV30 and J usage is TRBJ2-7, with D perhaps TRBD2 (6 bases). The V gene's germline CDR1 is GTSNPN and CDR2 SVGIG (reference sequence). Trimming left V 2 bases short and J 4 bases short, with 9 bases between. This CDR3 comprises 12 residues. In nucleotides, the CDR3 is TGTGCCTGGAGTCCCGGGGGATACGAGCAGTACTTC. Encoded protein: CAWSPGGYEQYF.

This chain links TRBV5-1 with TRBJ1-5; TRBD1 is a possible D gene (5 bases). Germline CDR1 is SGHRS and CDR2 is YFSETQ. V was pared by 4 bases and J by 14 bases, with 22 bases between. CDR3 length: 14 amino acids. CDR3 amino acids: CASSATGGASYEHF. DNA for the CDR3: TGCGCCAGCAGCGCTACGGGCGGGGCAAGCTACGAGCATTTT. Looking up the rest from reference TRBV5-1 and TRBJ1-5 gives the full variable domain: KAGVTQTPRYLIKTRGQQVTLSCSPISGHRSVSWYQQTPGQGLQFLFEYFSETQRNKGNFPGRFSGRQFSNSRSEMNVSTLELGDSALYLCASSATGGASYEHFGDGTRLSIL.